One and the same sample provided the 8 T cell receptor beta chains below, sequenced in a study of T-cell reconstitution after alpha-beta-depleted transplantation in children. Preparation of the TCRbeta library was carried out with unique molecular identifiers. In TCRdb, the PCR reads were re-called with MiXCR into one record per CDR3 protein. This table holds 600,000 to 800,000 distinct CDR3 sequences, less than 15% found once. Material: PBMCs, obtained before TCRalphabeta/CD19-depleted stem cell transplant. All receptors derive from a girl aged 2 to 10 with congenital amegakaryocytic thrombocytopenia, due to receive a stem cell transplant.

This clonotype was found many times. This chain connects TRBV10-3 to TRBJ2-3; the D gene is possibly TRBD2 (5 bases). Germline CDR1 and CDR2: ENHRY and SYGVKD. The CDR3 covers 13 residues. With 5 bases removed from V and 4 bases from J, the gap between germline ends came to 10 bases. The CDR3 here is CAISNREADTQYF. In DNA form, the CDR3 reads TGTGCCATCAGTAACCGGGAAGCAGATACGCAGTATTTT.

The chain couples TRBV5-1 to TRBJ2-2, with 12 bases aligning to TRBD2. The germline V gene encodes CDR1 SGHRS and CDR2 YFSETQ. This CDR3 region has 16 residues. Trimming at V came to 3 bases and at J to 4 bases, leaving 4 bases not matched to a gene. In DNA form, the CDR3 reads TGCGCCAGCAGCTACTCGGGACTAGCGGGCACCGGGGAGCTGTTTTTT. It codes for CASSYSGLAGTGELFF.

The chain recombines TRBV20-1 with TRBJ1-1; TRBD1 agrees at 7 bases. The V gene's germline CDR1 is DFQATT and CDR2 SNEGSKA (reference sequence). This CDR3 has 14 residues. Germline trimming cut 6 bases from V and 4 bases from J; bases unmatched to any gene: 11. For the CDR3, the DNA is TGCAGTGCCAGACCCACAGGGGCTTCCACTGAAGCTTTCTTT. Translation gives CSARPTGASTEAFF.

This clonotype was picked up many times. The chain uses TRBV7-9 and TRBJ2-5; tentative D call: TRBD2 (7 bases). The germline CDR1 and CDR2 sequences are SEHNR and FQNEAQ (reference sequence). The ends were cut back, 5 bases at V and 3 bases at J, with 16 bases in the middle. The CDR3 totals 15 residues. CDR3 in amino acids: CASSPIRGAEETQYF. CDR3 DNA: TGTGCCAGCAGCCCGATCCGGGGGGCCGAAGAGACCCAGTACTTC.

This clonotype occurred a few times. The chain employs TRBV5-1 and TRBJ2-3; the match to TRBD2 covers 11 bases. The CDR3 consists of 17 residues. CDR1 and CDR2 (germline): SGHRS, YFSETQ. The V segment lost 4 bases and the J segment 2 bases; nucleotides outside the gene matches: 9. CDR3 in amino acids: CASSPPLAGGDTDTQYF. CDR3 DNA: TGCGCCAGCAGCCCCCCCCTAGCGGGGGGCGACACAGATACGCAGTATTTT.

In this sample, this clonotype turned up a few times. This chain links TRBV5-1 with TRBJ2-1; 10 nucleotides agree with TRBD2. J lost 7 bases, V lost 0 bases, and 10 bases had no gene match. The germline V gene has CDR1 SGHRS and CDR2 YFSETQ. CDR3 length: 17 amino acids. The CDR3 bases are TGCGCCAGCAGCTTGGTTGTAGCGGGAGGCGTTGGGAATGAGCAGTTCTTC. Its protein is CASSLVVAGGVGNEQFF.

Ten or more counts support this clonotype. The rearrangement joins TRBV28 to TRBJ2-5, with D possibly being TRBD2 (5 bases). There are 13 residues in the CDR3. The V end was cut by 4 bases, the J end by 4 bases, with 10 bases between. The germline gives CDR1 MDHEN, CDR2 SYDVKM. CDR3 protein: CASSSPSRETQYF. CDR3 nucleotide sequence: TGTGCCAGCAGTTCCCCTAGCCGAGAGACCCAGTACTTC.

This clonotype was counted many times. The chain combines TRBV7-9 with TRBJ2-1; 8 bases line up with TRBD2. V shed 7 bases and J 8 bases; nucleotides not matched to a gene: 13. Germline assignment: CDR1 SEHNR and CDR2 FQNEAQ (reference sequence). The CDR3 is 15 amino acids. The CDR3 region has the DNA TGTGCCAGCAATCCCCCCGGGACTAGGGTTTATGAGCAGTTCTTC. Translating it yields CASNPPGTRVYEQFF.